The source of this TCR beta chain is a study of cytomegalovirus exposure and HLA in healthy donors. Unrecorded immune exposure was likely among donors, who were nominally healthy when sampled. Germline CDR1 MNHNY, CDR2 SVGAGI (reference sequence). The ends lost 0 bases at V and 3 bases at J; junction bases unmatched: 3. The CDR3 has 15 amino acids. Findings and caveats of the study: In a later analysis, at a false discovery rate of 0.05, 15,000 to 20,000 TCR beta sequences were associated with HLA alleles. Excluded were some V segments that proved indistinguishable, including TRBV6-2 and TRBV6-3. Across donors, most TCRs were seen rarely, yet some public ones were widespread.

The PCR had 60 Vbeta and 13 Jbeta primers. Some clones are missing from TCRdb's copy, which holds only in-frame ones; the method was immunoSEQ multiplex PCR. The data show fewer than 130,000 clones, with 70% seen just once and approximately 11% held by the top ten. This clone was counted once. No antigen is known for it. The sample taken for sequencing was PBMCs. This clonotype originated in a man aged 35 to 55 in good health and CMV-seropositive. This chain connects TRBV6-6 to TRBJ2-3, with 7 bases matching TRBD1. CDR3 sequence reads: CASSYSMDRTDTQYF. The CDR3 DNA reads as TGTGCCAGCAGTTACTCCATGGACAGGACAGATACGCAGTATTTT.